This TCR beta chain was sequenced in a study of Ad26.COV2.S vaccination and SARS-CoV-2 variants. Study results and caveats: Analyses of TCR breadth and depth may have underestimated total T cell responses.

CDR1 is SEHNR, CDR2 FQNEAQ, per germline (reference sequence). The length of the CDR3 is 15 residues. Trimming took 4 bases from V and 6 from J, leaving 13 bases between them. Treatment described: about 20 received Ad26.COV2.S at low or high dose, single or two shots; several received placebo; per-sample allocation not given. All samples were drawn on day 63, counting from the first vaccine or placebo injection. Libraries were prepared by immunoSEQ multiplex PCR; TCRdb keeps only in-frame clonotypes and omits some of them. The sample lists around 300,000 clones, 88% occurring once. In the case of this clone: Its antigen is unknown.

This chain joins TRBV7-9 and TRBJ1-6; a possible D gene is TRBD1 (6 bases). The material sequenced was peripheral blood, taken in a trial of Ad26.COV2.S vaccine versus placebo. This TCR was recovered from a person aged 18-65 years who received the Ad26.COV2.S COVID-19 vaccine or a placebo. CDR3 sequence (DNA): TGTGCCAGCAGCTCCCGTCGAGGGGGTAATTCACCCCTCCACTTT. Translated: CASSSRRGGNSPLHF. The variable domain in full, with the rest retrieved from reference TRBV7-9 and TRBJ1-6, is DTGVSQNPRHKITKRGQNVTFRCDPISEHNRLYWYRQTLGQGPEFLTYFQNEAQLEKSRLLSDRFSAERPKGSFSTLEIQRTEQGDSAMYLCASSSRRGGNSPLHFGNGTRLTVT.